Included here is one TCR beta chain sequence, with context. As yet, its antigen is unknown. All patients were treatment-naive before thyroid surgery. Per the original data handling: CDR3 differences across clinicopathological groups were used to build a distant-metastasis classifier for papillary thyroid cancer. MiXCR reprocessed the PCR reads for TCRdb. TCRdb, not the original authors, processed these V and J calls. The table shows about 5,700 clones, with about 31% occurring only once. This specimen comes from a study of metastatic and nonmetastatic thyroid tumors. Looking at the study overall: Comparison of repertoires was carried out across blood and tumor or nodule tissue from malignant and benign thyroid patients.

Trimming shortened V by 8 bases and J by 6 bases, and 17 bases separated the two germline ends. The CDR3 spans 13 residues. Broader study findings: Compared with benign nodules, malignant thyroid tumors were reported to have significantly higher TCR beta diversity in both blood and tumor.

Sequencing used adjacent normal tissue. The receptor was isolated from a female donor with papillary thyroid cancer or a benign thyroid nodule (not recorded which). Some clones in this sample may be carry-over from other donors' samples. This sequence joins TRBV12-3 or TRBV12-4 and TRBJ2-7, with D possibly TRBD2 on 5 matching bases. The CDR3 nucleotides are TGTGCCAGCCGATCATGGCCCCGGGGCGAGCAGTACTTC. Its translation is CASRSWPRGEQYF.